The clone carrying this T cell receptor (beta chain) was seen repeatedly, ten times or more. The target antigen is unknown. TCRdb independently ran MiXCR on the multiplex PCR reads; one entry per CDR3 protein. The data show approximately 230,000 distinct CDR3 sequences, 34% seen once. The data are from a study of breast tumors, draining lymph nodes, adjacent tissues. Study conclusions and caveats: Tumor repertoires ranked between lymph nodes and nontumor tissue in diversity, with V and J gene preferences. The lymph node origin of tumor T cells was framed as consistent with a hypothesis, not demonstrated. Luminal-like breast cancer showed significantly greater tumor-nontumor repertoire similarity than basal-like breast cancer did.

The lymph nodes were axillary draining lymph nodes from breast cancer patients. The material sequenced was axillary lymph node tissue. The TCR originated in a female donor with breast cancer. Some clones in this sample may be carry-over from other donors' samples.

DNA for the CDR3: TGCGCCAGCAGCCCAGGGACAGGTAGGGGCAATGAGCAGTTCTTC. As protein: CASSPGTGRGNEQFF. V is TRBV5-1 and J is TRBJ2-1, with 8 bases that match TRBD1. Germline values: CDR1 SGHRS, CDR2 YFSETQ. The J segment lost 6 bases and the V segment lost 4 bases, leaving 9 bases of the junction unmatched. The length of the CDR3 is 15 residues.